This T cell receptor (beta chain) was found in a study of molecular identifiers for immune sequencing clone quantification. CDR1 is LNHDA, CDR2 SQIVND, per germline (reference sequence). V lost 1 base to trimming and J lost 4 bases, with 13 bases between them. The CDR3 runs 15 residues. TCRdb re-derived calls from the PCR reads in MiXCR, one entry per CDR3 protein. The sample has nearly 650,000 distinct CDR3 sequences; roughly 27% are singletons. The chain recombines TRBV19 with TRBJ1-1; D unresolved. The TCR was taken from a human donor in good health. Some libraries in this study had Jurkat cell RNA spiked in. Source material: naive CD8+ T cells from blood, with Jurkat cell RNA spiked in. Specified subset: FACS-sorted CD8+CD4-CCR7+CD45RA+ naive T cells. CDR3 sequence (DNA): TGTGCCAGTAGTATAGCGGCTGGCTACCTCACTGAAGCTTTCTTT. Translation gives CASSIAAGYLTEAFF.